This T cell receptor beta chain was sequenced for a study of Ad26.COV2.S vaccination and SARS-CoV-2 variants. Using immunoSEQ multiplex PCR, the repertoire was profiled, and TCRdb retains in-frame clones only, with some absent. The sample holds approximately 250,000 clones, roughly nine tenths seen once. The V end was cut by 8 bases, the J end by 1 base, with 18 bases between. This CDR3 has 14 amino acids. The V gene's germline CDR1 is SQVTM and CDR2 ANQGSEA. The treatment is: roughly 18 received Ad26.COV2.S at low or high dose, single or two shots; about 5 received placebo; per-sample allocation not given. Following the first vaccine or placebo injection, samples were taken on day 63. Study findings and constraints: Vaccinated and placebo-treated recipients had similar non-spike TCR breadth. Using TCR breadth and depth analyses may have led to underestimated total T cell responses.

About this clone itself: Its specificity is unknown.

The clonotype was recovered from a person between 18 and 65 years old who received the Ad26.COV2.S COVID-19 vaccine or a placebo. The chain couples TRBV29-1 to TRBJ2-7; TRBD2 might be the D (6 bases). The source was peripheral blood, collected in a trial of Ad26.COV2.S vaccine versus placebo. The CDR3 sequence: CSPYPGLHSYEQYF. CDR3 bases: TGCAGCCCCTACCCGGGACTTCATTCCTACGAGCAGTACTTC.